This note documents a single TCR beta chain sequence. Here immunoSEQ multiplex PCR was the method, and the copy in TCRdb shows in-frame clones only, minus some. The sample has around 220,000 clones; about 85% are singletons. Those enrolled in Seattle joined during active infection and were followed longitudinally afterward. This sample was included in a study of blood T cell repertoires in COVID-19. Study-level information: Donors in the United States, Italy and Spain gave samples during acute or convalescent COVID-19.

This CDR3 spans 13 amino acids. CDR1 is SEHNR, CDR2 FQNEAQ, per germline (reference sequence). V dropped 3 bases and J dropped 12; count of bases not matched to a gene: 8. The receptor was isolated from a woman between 50 and 59 years old with COVID-19, enrolled during active disease. The chain uses TRBV7-9 and TRBJ1-2, with 9 bases aligning to TRBD1. Sample: peripheral blood. The CDR3 protein is CASSFTGGVNHTF. Here the CDR3 DNA reads TGTGCCAGCAGCTTTACAGGGGGCGTCAACCACACCTTC.